This is a list of T cell receptor beta chains from one sample in a study of shared clonotypes between healthy human individuals. This table comes from immunoSEQ multiplex PCR, and its TCRdb copy is limited to in-frame clones, with some not included. The sample has about 2.3 million clones, 92% seen once. The specimen was naive CD4+ T cells from PBMCs. The receptors derive from a man between 18 and 35 years old in good health. Some clones in this sample may be carry-over from other donors' samples. Both conserved end residues are part of each CDR3. A clone size is listed for some rows: how often the clone was seen (once, few, many), or a class if it is expanded.

>TRBJ2-3|TRBV6-5|NA
CASSYSEGVRGTQYF
>TRBJ1-5|TRBV19|NA
CASKFSNQPQHF
>TRBJ2-5|TRBV9|NA
CASSVTGMYQETQYF
>TRBJ2-7|TRBV28|NA
CASRPPGQGTHEQYF
>TRBJ1-1|TRBV28|NA
CASSRTVNTEAFF
>TRBJ2-1|TRBV28|NA
CASRHRGLGGNNEQFF
>TRBJ2-5|TRBV5-4|NA
CASSWGLAGVTETQYF
>TRBJ2-3|TRBV19|NA
CASSMGRTDTQYF
>TRBJ2-1|TRBV28|NA
CASSQTSGVYNEQFF
>TRBJ1-2|TRBV6-4|once
CASRNGQGEGYTF
>TRBJ1-5|TRBV28|NA
CASSLVGQGEEGNQPQHF
>TRBJ2-7|TRBV30|NA
CAWTEGQGYEQYF
>TRBJ2-2|TRBV27|once
CASSLGRSGELFF
>TRBJ2-2|TRBV11-1|NA
CASSLRGGDTGELFF
>TRBJ1-5|TRBV30|NA
CAWSVQGDQPQHF
>TRBJ2-2|TRBV28|NA
CASSLKSGTGELFF
>TRBJ2-5|TRBV29-1|NA
CSVVRERETQYF
>TRBJ2-5|TRBV5-1|NA
CASSSSWGSLVETQYF
>TRBJ1-2|TRBV19|NA
CASRVQGSYGYTF
>TRBJ1-2|TRBV7-2|NA
CASSLSTRRDYGYTF
>TRBJ2-3|TRBV5-1|NA
CASSGTSGTTDTQYF
>TRBJ1-1|TRBV6-4|NA
CARTGDGTEAFF
>TRBJ2-3|TRBV10-2|NA
CASSLGGDTQYF
>TRBJ1-1|TRBV10-3|few
CATQPAENTEAFF
>TRBJ2-5|TRBV5-1|once
CASSPEAGWGETQYF
>TRBJ1-2|TRBV19|NA
CASSIGGGYGYTF
>TRBJ2-1|TRBV9|NA
CASSLGREYSYNEQFF
>TRBJ2-7|TRBV6-1|NA
CASSRTSGSSYEQYF
>TRBJ2-7|TRBV13|NA
CASSPGQRREQYF
>TRBJ2-2|TRBV6-5|once
CASSRDSRGGELFF
>TRBJ2-5|TRBV6-1|NA
CASSGTSQETQYF
>TRBJ2-1|TRBV6-1|NA
CASSEAPGAPIRYNEQFF
>TRBJ1-1|TRBV7-3|few
CASSSGPSTEAFF
>TRBJ2-7|TRBV27|once
CASSFERLAPVGEQYF
>TRBJ2-1|TRBV7-2|once
CASSSRGLAWDEQFF
>TRBJ1-3|TRBV5-4|NA
CASSPPGGNPSGNTIYF